This T cell receptor (beta chain) is from a study of T cells in localized non-small cell lung cancer. The V end lost 5 bases, the J end lost 3 bases, and 8 bases lay between the germline ends. Germline CDR1 is SGHTA and CDR2 is FQGNSA. The CDR3 spans 13 residues. Libraries were prepared by immunoSEQ multiplex PCR; TCRdb keeps only in-frame clonotypes and omits some of them. This table has approximately 30,000 clones, 93% appearing once. This TCR was sampled from a female donor over 55 with stage I lung adenocarcinoma. The material was peripheral blood, obtained before any cancer treatment. This chain links TRBV7-2 with TRBJ1-5; no clear D. CDR3 in amino acids: CASSIRDNQPQHF. The DNA for the CDR3 is TGTGCCAGCAGCATCCGGGACAATCAGCCCCAGCATTTT.